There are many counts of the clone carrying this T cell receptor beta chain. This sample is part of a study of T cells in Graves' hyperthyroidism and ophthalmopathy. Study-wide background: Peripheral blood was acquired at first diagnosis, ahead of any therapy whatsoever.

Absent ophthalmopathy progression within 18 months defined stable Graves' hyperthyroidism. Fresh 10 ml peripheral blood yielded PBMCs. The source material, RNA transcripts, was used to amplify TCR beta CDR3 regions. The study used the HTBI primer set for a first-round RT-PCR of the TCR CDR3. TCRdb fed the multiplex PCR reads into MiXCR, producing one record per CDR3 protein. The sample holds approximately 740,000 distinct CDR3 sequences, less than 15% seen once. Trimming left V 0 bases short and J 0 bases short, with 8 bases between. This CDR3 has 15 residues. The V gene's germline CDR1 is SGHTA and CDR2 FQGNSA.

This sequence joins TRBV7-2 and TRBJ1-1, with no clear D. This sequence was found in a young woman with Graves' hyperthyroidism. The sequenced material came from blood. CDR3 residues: CASSLAGSMNTEAFF. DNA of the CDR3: TGTGCCAGCAGCTTAGCGGGCAGTATGAACACTGAAGCTTTCTTT.